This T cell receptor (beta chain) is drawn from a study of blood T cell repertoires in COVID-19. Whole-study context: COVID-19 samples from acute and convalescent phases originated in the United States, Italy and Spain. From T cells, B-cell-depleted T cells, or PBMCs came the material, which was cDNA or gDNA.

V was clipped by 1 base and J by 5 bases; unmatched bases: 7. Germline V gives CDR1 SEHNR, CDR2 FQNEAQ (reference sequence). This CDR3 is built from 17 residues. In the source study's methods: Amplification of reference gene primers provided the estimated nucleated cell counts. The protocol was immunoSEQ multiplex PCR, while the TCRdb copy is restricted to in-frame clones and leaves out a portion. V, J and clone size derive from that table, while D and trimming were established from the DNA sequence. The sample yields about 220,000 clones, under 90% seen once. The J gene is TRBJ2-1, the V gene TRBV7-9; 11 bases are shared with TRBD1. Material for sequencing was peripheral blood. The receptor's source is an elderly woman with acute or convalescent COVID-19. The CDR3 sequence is CASSLVGTGGRNNEQFF. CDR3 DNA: TGTGCCAGCAGCTTAGTCGGGACAGGGGGAAGGAACAATGAGCAGTTCTTC.